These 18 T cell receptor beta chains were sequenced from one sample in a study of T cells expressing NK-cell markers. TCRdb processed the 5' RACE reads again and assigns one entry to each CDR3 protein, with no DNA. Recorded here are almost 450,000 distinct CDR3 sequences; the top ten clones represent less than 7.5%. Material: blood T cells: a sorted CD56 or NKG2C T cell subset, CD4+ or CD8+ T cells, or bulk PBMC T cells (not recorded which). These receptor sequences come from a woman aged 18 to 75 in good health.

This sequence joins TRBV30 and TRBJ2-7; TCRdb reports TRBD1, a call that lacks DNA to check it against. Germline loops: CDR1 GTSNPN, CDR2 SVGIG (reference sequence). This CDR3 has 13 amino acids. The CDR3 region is CARTGPPSYEQYF.

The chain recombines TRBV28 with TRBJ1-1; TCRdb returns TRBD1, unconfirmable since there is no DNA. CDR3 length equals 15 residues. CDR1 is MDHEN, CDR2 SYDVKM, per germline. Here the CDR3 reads CASSLTGETDTEAFF.

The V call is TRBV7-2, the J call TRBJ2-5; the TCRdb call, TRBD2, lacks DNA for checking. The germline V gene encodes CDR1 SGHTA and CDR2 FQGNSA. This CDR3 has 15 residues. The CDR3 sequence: CASSISGTQRETQYF.

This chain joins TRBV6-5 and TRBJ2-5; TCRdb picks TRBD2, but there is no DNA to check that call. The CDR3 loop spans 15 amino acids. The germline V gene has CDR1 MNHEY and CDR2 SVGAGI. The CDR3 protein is CASSYPTSEGETQYF.

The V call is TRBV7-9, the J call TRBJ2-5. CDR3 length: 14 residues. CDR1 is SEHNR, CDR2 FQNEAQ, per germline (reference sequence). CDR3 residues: CASSITGYQETQYF.

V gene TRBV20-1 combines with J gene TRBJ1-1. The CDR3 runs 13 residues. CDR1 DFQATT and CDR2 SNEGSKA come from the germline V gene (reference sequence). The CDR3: CSARVDPNTEAFF.

The CDR3 reads CTSSLVGGFSDTQYF. J is TRBJ2-3 and V is TRBV5-1; TCRdb returns TRBD1, unconfirmable since there is no DNA. The germline CDR1 and CDR2 sequences are SGHRS and YFSETQ. The CDR3 loop spans 15 amino acids.

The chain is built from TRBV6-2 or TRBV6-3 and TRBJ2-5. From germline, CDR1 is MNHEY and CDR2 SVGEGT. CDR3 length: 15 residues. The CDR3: CASSYDGSEEKTQYF.

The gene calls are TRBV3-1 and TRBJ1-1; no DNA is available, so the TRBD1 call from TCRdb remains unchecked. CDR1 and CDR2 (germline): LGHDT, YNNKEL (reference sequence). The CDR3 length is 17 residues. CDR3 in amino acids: CASSQDDSPNLNTEAFF.

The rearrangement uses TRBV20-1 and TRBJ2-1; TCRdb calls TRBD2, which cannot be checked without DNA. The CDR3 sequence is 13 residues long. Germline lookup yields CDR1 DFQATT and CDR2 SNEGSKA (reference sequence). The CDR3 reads CSATGLAYNEQFF.

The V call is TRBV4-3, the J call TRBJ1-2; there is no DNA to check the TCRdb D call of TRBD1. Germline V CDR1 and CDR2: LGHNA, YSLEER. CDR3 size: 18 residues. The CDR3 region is CASSQGTSGTAAFYGYTF.

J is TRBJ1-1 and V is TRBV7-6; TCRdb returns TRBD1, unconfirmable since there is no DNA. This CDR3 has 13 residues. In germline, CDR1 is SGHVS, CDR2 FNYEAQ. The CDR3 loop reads CANSPRDTAEAFF.

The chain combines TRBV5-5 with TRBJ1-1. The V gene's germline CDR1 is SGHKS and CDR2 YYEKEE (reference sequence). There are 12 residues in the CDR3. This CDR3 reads CASRVVGTEAFF. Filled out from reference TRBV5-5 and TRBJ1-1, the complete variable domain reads DAGVTQSPTHLIKTRGQQVTLRCSPISGHKSVSWYQQVLGQGPQFIFQYYEKEERGRGNFPDRFSARQFPNYSSELNVNALLLGDSALYLCASRVVGTEAFFGQGTRLTVV.

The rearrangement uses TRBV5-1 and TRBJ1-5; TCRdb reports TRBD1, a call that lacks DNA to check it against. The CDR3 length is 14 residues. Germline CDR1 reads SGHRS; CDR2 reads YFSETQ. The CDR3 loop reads CASSTGVSNQPQHF.

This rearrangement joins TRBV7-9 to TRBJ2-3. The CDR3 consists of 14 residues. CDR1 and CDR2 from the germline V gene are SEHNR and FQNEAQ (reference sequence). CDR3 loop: CASSFVTTTDTQYF.

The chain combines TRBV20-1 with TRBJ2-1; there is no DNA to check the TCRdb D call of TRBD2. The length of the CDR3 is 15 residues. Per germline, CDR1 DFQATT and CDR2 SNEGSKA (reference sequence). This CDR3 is CSARPPGLSYNEQFF.

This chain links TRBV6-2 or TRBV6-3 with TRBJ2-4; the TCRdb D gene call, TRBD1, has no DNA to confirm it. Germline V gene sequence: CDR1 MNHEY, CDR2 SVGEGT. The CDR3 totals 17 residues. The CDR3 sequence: CASSYGPRQGAKNIQYF.

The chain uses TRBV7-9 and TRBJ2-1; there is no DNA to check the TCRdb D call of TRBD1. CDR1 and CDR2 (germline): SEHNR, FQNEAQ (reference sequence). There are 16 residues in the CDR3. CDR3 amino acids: CASSLDEGTAYNEQFF. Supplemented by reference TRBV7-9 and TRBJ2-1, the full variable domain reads DTGVSQNPRHKITKRGQNVTFRCDPISEHNRLYWYRQTLGQGPEFLTYFQNEAQLEKSRLLSDRFSAERPKGSFSTLEIQRTEQGDSAMYLCASSLDEGTAYNEQFFGPGTRLTVL.